One sample yielded the 8 T cell receptor beta chains listed below, sequenced in a study of blood T cell repertoires in COVID-19 (dated by TCRdb to about 2020). The library was built by means of the immunoSEQ multiplex PCR assay. In its TCRdb copy, this immuneACCESS table keeps in-frame sequences only and misses some clones. Where compared with another copy, unresolved V genes explain less than half of these, and the others have no known cause. This sample holds roughly 22,000 clones; 92% were observed only once. The biggest ten clones account for about 32% of the sample. The specimen was peripheral blood. All receptors come from a man between 65 and 85 years old with active COVID-19.

The chain links TRBV9 to TRBJ1-6, with 8 nucleotides matching TRBD1. CDR3 length: 14 amino acids. Trimming took 3 bases from V and 9 from J; bases not matched to a gene: 5. Per germline, CDR1 SGDLS and CDR2 YYNGEE. This CDR3 is CASSAETGVSPLHF. CDR3 bases: TGTGCCAGCAGCGCCGAGACAGGGGTTTCACCCCTCCACTTT.

The rearrangement uses TRBV14 and TRBJ1-1, with 8 bases aligning to TRBD1. V gave up 4 bases and J gave up 0 bases; unmatched junction bases: 7. The germline CDR1 and CDR2 sequences are SGHDN and FVKESK. This CDR3 comprises 16 residues. The chain's CDR3 is CASSRWTGLMNTEAFF. The CDR3 region has the DNA TGTGCCAGCAGCCGATGGACAGGGCTTATGAACACTGAAGCTTTCTTT.

The chain is built from TRBV27 and TRBJ2-1, with 16 bases aligning to TRBD2. CDR1 and CDR2 from the germline V gene are MNHEY and SMNVEV (reference sequence). The CDR3 runs to 16 residues. V lost 3 bases and J lost 4; bases outside the gene matches: 0. This chain's CDR3 is CASSLGLAGGYNEQFF. CDR3 sequence (DNA): TGTGCCAGCAGTTTGGGACTAGCGGGGGGGTACAATGAGCAGTTCTTC.

The genes are TRBV2 and TRBJ2-7; D is possibly TRBD2 (5 bases). Germline CDR1 SNHLY, CDR2 FYNNEI. The CDR3 spans 13 residues. Trimming took off 6 bases at V and 0 bases at J, with 9 bases between the two ends. CDR3 sequence: CASSREDSYEQYF. In nucleotides, the CDR3 is TGTGCCAGCAGCCGGGAAGACTCCTACGAGCAGTACTTC. The entire variable domain, with the rest obtained from reference TRBV2 and TRBJ2-7, is as follows: EPEVTQTPSHQVTQMGQEVILRCVPISNHLYFYWYRQILGQKVEFLVSFYNNEISEKSEIFDDQFSVERPDGSNFTLKIRSTKLEDSAMYFCASSREDSYEQYFGPGTRLTVT.

The CDR3 region has the DNA TGTGCCATCAGTGATCCCGGGGACTACGAAAAACTGTTTTTT. This encodes CAISDPGDYEKLFF. The chain joins TRBV10-3 to TRBJ1-4; the D gene is possibly TRBD1 (5 bases). V lost 3 bases and J 8 bases, leaving 13 bases between the germline ends. Germline-derived CDR1 and CDR2 are ENHRY and SYGVKD. The CDR3 loop spans 14 amino acids.

The chain combines TRBV28 with TRBJ1-6, with TRBD1 matching 11 bases. CDR1 and CDR2 (germline): MDHEN, SYDVKM. This CDR3 comprises 14 residues. The J segment lost 15 bases and the V segment lost 6 bases, leaving 10 bases of the junction unmatched. CDR3 nucleotides: TGTGCCAGCAGCTTGGACAGGGGGCGCTGGGGCCTCCACTTT. This encodes CASSLDRGRWGLHF.

This chain joins TRBV11-2 and TRBJ2-7; 8 nucleotides line up with TRBD2. The CDR3 spans 16 residues. Germline V gene sequence: CDR1 SGHAT, CDR2 FQNNGV. V was clipped by 5 bases and J by 0 bases; unmatched bases: 9. This CDR3 reads CASSQRLATNSYEQYF. The CDR3 bases are TGTGCCAGCAGCCAGAGACTAGCGACAAACTCCTACGAGCAGTACTTC.

The chain carries TRBV6-5 and TRBJ1-2; possibly TRBD1 for D (5 bases). Germline loops: CDR1 MNHEY, CDR2 SVGAGI. The CDR3 covers 13 residues. Trimming took off 8 bases at V and 3 bases at J, with 13 bases between the two ends. CDR3 protein: CASAYQGDYGYTF. For the CDR3, the DNA is TGTGCCAGCGCATATCAGGGTGACTATGGCTACACCTTC.